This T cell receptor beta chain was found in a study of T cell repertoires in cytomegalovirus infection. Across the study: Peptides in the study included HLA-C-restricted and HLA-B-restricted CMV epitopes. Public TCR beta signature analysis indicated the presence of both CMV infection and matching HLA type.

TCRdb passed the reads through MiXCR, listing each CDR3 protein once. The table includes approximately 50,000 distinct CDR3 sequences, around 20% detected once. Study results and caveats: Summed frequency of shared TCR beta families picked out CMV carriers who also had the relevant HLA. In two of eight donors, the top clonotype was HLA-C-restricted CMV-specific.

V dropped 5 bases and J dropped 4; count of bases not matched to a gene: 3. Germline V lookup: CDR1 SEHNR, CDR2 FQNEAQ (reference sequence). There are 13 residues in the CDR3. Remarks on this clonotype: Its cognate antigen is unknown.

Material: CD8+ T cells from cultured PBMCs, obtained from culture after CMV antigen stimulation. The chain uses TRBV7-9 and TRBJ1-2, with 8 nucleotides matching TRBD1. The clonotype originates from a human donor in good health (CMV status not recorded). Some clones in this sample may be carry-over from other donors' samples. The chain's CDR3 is CASSDRGSYGYTF. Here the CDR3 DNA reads TGTGCCAGCAGCGACAGGGGATCCTATGGCTACACCTTC.